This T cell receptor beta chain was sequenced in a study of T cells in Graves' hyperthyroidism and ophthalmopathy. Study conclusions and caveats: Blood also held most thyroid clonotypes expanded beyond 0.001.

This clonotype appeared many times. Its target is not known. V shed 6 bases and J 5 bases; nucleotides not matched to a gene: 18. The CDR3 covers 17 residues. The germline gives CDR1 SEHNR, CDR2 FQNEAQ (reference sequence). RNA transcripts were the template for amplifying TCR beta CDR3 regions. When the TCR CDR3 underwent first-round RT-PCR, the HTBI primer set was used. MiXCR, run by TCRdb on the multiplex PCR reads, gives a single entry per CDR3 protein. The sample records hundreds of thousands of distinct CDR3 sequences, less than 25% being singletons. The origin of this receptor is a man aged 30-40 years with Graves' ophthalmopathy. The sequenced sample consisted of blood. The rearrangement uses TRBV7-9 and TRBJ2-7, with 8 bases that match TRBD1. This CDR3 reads CASSPSSGDRTSHEQYF. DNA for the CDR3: TGTGCCAGCAGTCCCTCATCTGGGGACAGGACCTCGCACGAGCAGTACTTC.